This is a list of T cell receptor beta chains from one sample in a study of OX40 agonist ivuxolimab in advanced cancers. Sequencing was performed with immunoSEQ multiplex PCR; in TCRdb, only in-frame clones are kept and a portion is missing. There are some 60,000 clones in the sample; under 95% occur only once, and roughly 13% lies in the top ten. The input for sequencing was CD4+ or CD8+ T cells sorted from blood, taken in a trial of the OX40 agonist ivuxolimab. These receptors came from an adult with an advanced solid tumor such as melanoma, head and neck, liver or kidney cancer. Both conserved end residues are part of each CDR3. Each record gives: V gene, clone size, D gene, J gene, CDR3 DNA, CDR3 protein. The D gene is left open where the match is weak. Clone sizes are given selectively: once, few, many, or a class where the clone is expanded.

V gene: TRBV27; clone size: -; D gene: TRBD2; J gene: TRBJ2-1; CDR3 DNA: TGTGCCAGCAGTCTGGGACTAGCGGGAGGGTTCTACAATGAGCAGTTCTTC; CDR3 protein: CASSLGLAGGFYNEQFF
V gene: TRBV29-1; clone size: -; D gene: -; J gene: TRBJ2-7; CDR3 DNA: TGCAGCGTCGAGGTGGACTCCTACGAGCAGTACTTC; CDR3 protein: CSVEVDSYEQYF
V gene: TRBV9; clone size: -; D gene: -; J gene: TRBJ2-1; CDR3 DNA: TGTGCCAGCAGCTCGGGACTCTACAATGAGCAGTTCTTC; CDR3 protein: CASSSGLYNEQFF
V gene: TRBV6-1; clone size: -; D gene: -; J gene: TRBJ1-3; CDR3 DNA: TGTGCCAGCAGTGAAGAGGAGGGCGTCTACTCTGGAAACACCATATATTTT; CDR3 protein: CASSEEEGVYSGNTIYF
V gene: TRBV10-3; clone size: -; D gene: TRBD1; J gene: TRBJ2-1; CDR3 DNA: TGTGCCATCAGACAGGGGGATGAGCAGTTCTTC; CDR3 protein: CAIRQGDEQFF
V gene: TRBV9; clone size: -; D gene: -; J gene: TRBJ1-1; CDR3 DNA: TGTGCCAGCAGCGTAGCTGAGGCAGGGGAAGCTTTCTTT; CDR3 protein: CASSVAEAGEAFF
V gene: TRBV19; clone size: -; D gene: -; J gene: TRBJ2-1; CDR3 DNA: TGTGCCAGTACCGTGACAGGCAGTCTGAATGAGCAGTTCTTC; CDR3 protein: CASTVTGSLNEQFF
V gene: TRBV25-1; clone size: many; D gene: -; J gene: TRBJ1-1; CDR3 DNA: TGTGCCAGTGAAGGATCAGGCAACACTGAAGCTTTCTTT; CDR3 protein: CASEGSGNTEAFF
V gene: TRBV5-6; clone size: -; D gene: -; J gene: TRBJ2-4; CDR3 DNA: TGTGCCAGCAGCTTGGACGCGGGCACGCTAGCCAAAAACATTCAGTACTTC; CDR3 protein: CASSLDAGTLAKNIQYF
V gene: TRBV7-4; clone size: -; D gene: -; J gene: TRBJ2-5; CDR3 DNA: TGTGCCAGCAGCTCACCACAAGGGAGACCCCTTCTCCAGTACTTC; CDR3 protein: CASSSPQGRPLLQYF
V gene: TRBV28; clone size: -; D gene: -; J gene: TRBJ1-2; CDR3 DNA: TGTGCCAGCAGTTTATTTGATCCGGGGGCGTCGAGGGGCTACACCTTC; CDR3 protein: CASSLFDPGASRGYTF
V gene: TRBV23-1; clone size: -; D gene: -; J gene: TRBJ2-2; CDR3 DNA: TGCGCCAGCAGTCAATTCGGAACCGGGGAGCTGTTTTTT; CDR3 protein: CASSQFGTGELFF
V gene: TRBV27; clone size: -; D gene: -; J gene: TRBJ2-7; CDR3 DNA: TGTGCCAGCACCCAAAACGTGGACAGTTACTCCTACGAGCAGTACTTC; CDR3 protein: CASTQNVDSYSYEQYF
V gene: TRBV7-9; clone size: -; D gene: TRBD1; J gene: TRBJ1-2; CDR3 DNA: TGTGCCAGCAGCTTATCGAGACAGGGGTCCTTTGCTCGTAATGGCTACACCTTC; CDR3 protein: CASSLSRQGSFARNGYTF
V gene: TRBV5-4; clone size: -; D gene: -; J gene: TRBJ2-1; CDR3 DNA: TGTGCCAGCAGCTTGGCTGATGAGCAGTTCTTC; CDR3 protein: CASSLADEQFF
V gene: TRBV7-6; clone size: -; D gene: TRBD1; J gene: TRBJ2-7; CDR3 DNA: TGTGCCAGCAGCTTAGGACAGGGGGCTTTCGACGAGCAGTACTTC; CDR3 protein: CASSLGQGAFDEQYF
V gene: TRBV11-2; clone size: -; D gene: TRBD1; J gene: TRBJ2-7; CDR3 DNA: TGTGCCAGCAGCTTAGTTGTGACAGGGAATTCCTACGAGCAGTACTTC; CDR3 protein: CASSLVVTGNSYEQYF
V gene: TRBV28; clone size: -; D gene: -; J gene: TRBJ2-4; CDR3 DNA: TGTGCCAGCAGTTTGGGGGGATTCAGCATTCAGTACTTC; CDR3 protein: CASSLGGFSIQYF
V gene: TRBV7-9; clone size: -; D gene: -; J gene: TRBJ2-7; CDR3 DNA: TGTGCCAGCAGCCCCGACGTGGGGTTAAAGTACGAGCAGTACTTC; CDR3 protein: CASSPDVGLKYEQYF
V gene: TRBV5-8; clone size: few; D gene: -; J gene: TRBJ2-3; CDR3 DNA: TGTGCCAGCAGCTCGGAGGGGGCAGCCACAGATACGCAGTATTTT; CDR3 protein: CASSSEGAATDTQYF
V gene: TRBV28; clone size: -; D gene: -; J gene: TRBJ2-5; CDR3 DNA: TGTGCCAGCAGTTTTCCGGTGCAGCACTACCAAGAGACCCAGTACTTC; CDR3 protein: CASSFPVQHYQETQYF
V gene: TRBV4-3; clone size: few; D gene: -; J gene: TRBJ1-1; CDR3 DNA: TGCGCCAGCAGCCAAGAGGGCCAACAGCGAGCTTTCTTT; CDR3 protein: CASSQEGQQRAFF
V gene: TRBV11-2; clone size: -; D gene: -; J gene: TRBJ2-5; CDR3 DNA: TGTGCCAGCAGCTTATTTGTGTTTCAAGAGACCCAGTACTTC; CDR3 protein: CASSLFVFQETQYF
V gene: TRBV29-1; clone size: -; D gene: -; J gene: TRBJ2-1; CDR3 DNA: TGCAGCGCCCCAAGTGCGGGCGAGCAGTTCTTC; CDR3 protein: CSAPSAGEQFF
V gene: TRBV28; clone size: -; D gene: -; J gene: TRBJ1-5; CDR3 DNA: TGTGCCAGCAGTCCTACCTTCCTCAGGGAAAGGAATCAGCCCCAGCATTTT; CDR3 protein: CASSPTFLRERNQPQHF
V gene: TRBV7-8; clone size: -; D gene: -; J gene: TRBJ1-5; CDR3 DNA: TGTGCCAGCAGCTTAAGCAAGCTCGATCAGCCCCAGCATTTT; CDR3 protein: CASSLSKLDQPQHF
V gene: TRBV4-1; clone size: -; D gene: -; J gene: TRBJ1-4; CDR3 DNA: TGCGCCAGCAGTCAATATCAGGGGAATGAAAAACTGTTTTTT; CDR3 protein: CASSQYQGNEKLFF